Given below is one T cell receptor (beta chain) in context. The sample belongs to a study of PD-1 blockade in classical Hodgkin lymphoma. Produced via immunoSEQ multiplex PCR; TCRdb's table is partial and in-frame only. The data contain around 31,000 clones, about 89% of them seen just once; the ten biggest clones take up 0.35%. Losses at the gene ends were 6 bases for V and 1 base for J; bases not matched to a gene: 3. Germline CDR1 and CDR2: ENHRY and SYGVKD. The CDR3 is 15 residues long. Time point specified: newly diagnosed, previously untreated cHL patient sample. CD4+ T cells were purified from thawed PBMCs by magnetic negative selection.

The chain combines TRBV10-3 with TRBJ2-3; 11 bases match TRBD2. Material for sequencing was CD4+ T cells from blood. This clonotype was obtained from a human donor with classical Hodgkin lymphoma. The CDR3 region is CAIRPGLAGTDTQYF. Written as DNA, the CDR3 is TGTGCCATCAGGCCGGGACTAGCGGGCACAGATACGCAGTATTTT.